A single sample gave rise to the 28 T cell receptor beta chains below, sequenced in a study of blood T cell repertoires in COVID-19. The assay was immunoSEQ multiplex PCR, and TCRdb's table has in-frame clones only and misses some. In the table there are more than 10,000 clones, 80% to 90% of which are singletons. Sample: peripheral blood. The receptors come from a human donor in a cohort sampled during active COVID-19.

V gene TRBV19 combines with J gene TRBJ1-5; the D gene is possibly TRBD1 (5 bases). CDR1 and CDR2 (germline): LNHDA, SQIVND (reference sequence). The CDR3 runs 13 residues. The V end lost 3 bases, the J end lost 7 bases, and 10 bases lay between the germline ends. The CDR3 protein is CASSMLEGQPQHF. CDR3 DNA: TGTGCCAGTAGTATGTTGGAGGGGCAGCCCCAGCATTTT.

The chain has TRBV7-2 and TRBJ1-5; TRBD1 is a possible D gene (5 bases). The CDR3 is 14 amino acids. CDR1 SGHTA and CDR2 FQGNSA come from the germline V gene. Trimming pared 5 bases from V and 0 bases from J, leaving 8 bases between. Here the CDR3 DNA reads TGTGCCAGCAGCCACACAGGTAGCAATCAGCCCCAGCATTTT. This codes for CASSHTGSNQPQHF. Variable domain in full (rest from reference TRBV7-2 and TRBJ1-5): GAGVSQSPSNKVTEKGKDVELRCDPISGHTALYWYRQSLGQGLEFLIYFQGNSAPDKSGLPSDRFSAERTGGSVSTLTIQRTQQEDSAVYLCASSHTGSNQPQHFGDGTRLSIL.

V gene TRBV14 combines with J gene TRBJ2-1, with a possible D match to TRBD2 (5 bases). V gave up 1 base and J gave up 8 bases, with 6 bases separating them. CDR3 length: 12 amino acids. Per the germline V gene, CDR1 is SGHDN and CDR2 is FVKESK. For the CDR3, the DNA is TGTGCCAGCAGCCAAGCGGGGTATGAGCAGTTCTTC. This sequence encodes CASSQAGYEQFF.

The chain employs TRBV30 and TRBJ1-1; D perhaps matches TRBD1 (6 bases). Germline CDR1 reads GTSNPN; CDR2 reads SVGIG (reference sequence). The CDR3 is made up of 16 amino acids. V was shortened by 1 base and J by 5 bases, with 20 bases between the two germline ends. The CDR3 nucleotides read TGTGCCTGGAGTGACCCAAGGGGGGGCGGGTGGACTGAAGCTTTCTTT. Amino acid sequence: CAWSDPRGGGWTEAFF.

The chain employs TRBV27 and TRBJ1-2; the D is unclear. The CDR3 contains 15 residues. V was pared by 3 bases and J by 9 bases, with 20 bases between. Per germline, CDR1 MNHEY and CDR2 SMNVEV (reference sequence). Written as DNA, the CDR3 is TGTGCCAGCAGTTTTATATTAATCGAGACTATTAGCTACACCTTC. Translated, it gives CASSFILIETISYTF.

The rearrangement links TRBV9 to TRBJ2-7; the match to TRBD1 covers 8 bases. CDR1 SGDLS and CDR2 YYNGEE come from the germline V gene. V was pared by 4 bases and J by 4 bases, with 10 bases of the junction left unmatched. The CDR3 totals 15 residues. The CDR3 coding sequence is TGTGCCAGCAGCTCCCCCGGGACAGGACAATACGAGCAGTACTTC. This codes for CASSSPGTGQYEQYF.

This clone has just one count. The V call is TRBV19, the J call TRBJ1-1, with a possible D match to TRBD1 (5 bases). This CDR3 is 15 amino acids long. The V gene's germline CDR1 is LNHDA and CDR2 SQIVND (reference sequence). V was shortened by 7 bases and J by 1 base, with 16 bases between the two germline ends. Here the CDR3 reads CASTRRGGTNTEAFF. The CDR3 nucleotides read TGTGCCAGTACCAGACGGGGAGGGACGAACACTGAAGCTTTCTTT.

This clone has a handful of counts. The V call is TRBV6-5, the J call TRBJ1-2; 7 bases are a match to TRBD1. After removal of 4 bases from V and 6 bases from J, the junction contained 11 bases not matched to a gene. CDR1 MNHEY and CDR2 SVGAGI come from the germline V gene. The CDR3 is 15 residues long. In DNA, the CDR3 is TGTGCCAGCAGTTCAGGACAGACAGGGACGGATGGCTACACCTTC. This gives the protein CASSSGQTGTDGYTF.

This clone was seen a single time. V and J are TRBV7-3 and TRBJ2-3, with 9 bases matching TRBD2. V shed 5 bases, J shed 3 bases, and the junction held 6 bases outside the gene matches. CDR1 is SGHTA and CDR2 is FQGTGA in the germline V gene. CDR3 length: 15 residues. The CDR3 DNA reads as TGTGCCAGCAGCCCCGATAGCGGGGGTACAGATACGCAGTATTTT. Translation gives CASSPDSGGTDTQYF.

The chain has TRBV30 and TRBJ2-6, with D perhaps matching TRBD1 (6 bases). From germline, CDR1 is GTSNPN and CDR2 SVGIG (reference sequence). There are 16 residues in the CDR3. Trimming shortened V by 1 base and J by 0 bases, and 10 bases separated the two germline ends. CDR3 bases: TGTGCCTGGAGTGGGACAGTAAACTCTGGGGCCAACGTCCTGACTTTC. Residues: CAWSGTVNSGANVLTF.

J is TRBJ2-7 and V is TRBV7-9; tentative D call: TRBD1 (5 bases). Trimming took off 1 base at V and 10 bases at J, with 11 bases between the two ends. The CDR3 covers 12 residues. In germline, CDR1 is SEHNR, CDR2 FQNEAQ (reference sequence). The CDR3 is CASSLDQDKQYF. The CDR3 bases are TGTGCCAGCAGCTTAGATCAGGACAAACAGTACTTC.

This rearrangement joins TRBV14 to TRBJ2-1; 7 bases agree with TRBD2. V was pared by 3 bases and J by 9 bases, with 8 bases of the junction left unmatched. CDR1 SGHDN and CDR2 FVKESK come from the germline V gene. CDR3 length: 14 residues. DNA for the CDR3: TGTGCCAGCAGCCAGAGTGCTAGCGGTACTGAGCAGTTCTTC. This codes for CASSQSASGTEQFF.

DNA of the CDR3: TGTGCCAGCAGCTTAGTAGGGCAGGGTTACGAGCAGTACTTC. It codes for CASSLVGQGYEQYF. This rearrangement joins TRBV13 to TRBJ2-7; tentative D call: TRBD1 (5 bases). V lost 1 base to trimming and J lost 4 bases, with 11 bases between them. CDR3 length: 14 residues. CDR1 is PRHDT and CDR2 is FYEKMQ in the germline V gene (reference sequence).

The chain is built from TRBV3-1 (or the pseudogene TRBV3-2) and TRBJ2-6; 12 positions match TRBD2. V shed 1 base, J shed 1 base, and the junction held 8 bases outside the gene matches. CDR1 and CDR2 from the germline V gene are LGHDT and YNNKEL (reference sequence). The CDR3 has 20 residues. The CDR3 reads CASSQVASGRAGSGANVLTF. The CDR3 coding sequence is TGTGCCAGCAGCCAAGTAGCTAGCGGGAGGGCTGGGTCTGGGGCCAACGTCCTGACTTTC.

This chain links TRBV11-3 with TRBJ2-1, with TRBD2 matching 16 bases. V was pared by 4 bases and J by 10 bases, with 4 bases of the junction left unmatched. The CDR3 runs to 15 residues. Germline assignment: CDR1 SGHNT and CDR2 YENEEA. Written as DNA, the CDR3 is TGTGCCAGCAGCTCCGGGACTAGCGGGGGGGCCGAGCAGTTCTTC. This gives the protein CASSSGTSGGAEQFF. Based on the CDR3 plus reference TRBV11-3 and TRBJ2-1, the full variable domain is EAGVVQSPRYKIIEKKQPVAFWCNPISGHNTLYWYLQNLGQGPELLIRYENEEAVDDSQLPKDRFSAERLKGVDSTLKIQPAELGDSAVYLCASSSGTSGGAEQFFGPGTRLTVL.

As concerns this clone: The same CDR3 is also encoded by other DNA sequences in this sample. The V and J genes are TRBV5-1 and TRBJ2-1; D gene uncertain. The CDR3 length is 12 residues. Trimming stripped 0 bases from V and 7 bases from J, with 5 bases between. Per the germline V gene, CDR1 is SGHRS and CDR2 is YFSETQ. CDR3 nucleotide sequence: TGCGCCAGCAGCTTGGTTCAGAATGAGCAGTTCTTC. Its translation is CASSLVQNEQFF.

The V and J genes are TRBV2 and TRBJ2-7; a weak D match, TRBD1 (6 bases). The CDR3 spans 13 residues. Germline lookup yields CDR1 SNHLY and CDR2 FYNNEI. Between the trimmed V and J ends, which lost 5 bases and 3 bases, there was a span of 11 bases. The CDR3 bases are TGTGCCAGCAGTACGGACAGCGGCTACGAGCAGTACTTC. Encoded protein: CASSTDSGYEQYF.

The gene calls are TRBV7-3 and TRBJ1-1; the match to TRBD1 covers 8 bases. CDR1 SGHTA and CDR2 FQGTGA come from the germline V gene. CDR3 size: 12 residues. After removal of 3 bases from V and 11 bases from J, the junction contained 5 bases not matched to a gene. CDR3 in DNA: TGTGCCAGCAGCTTCGGGACAGGCGGGGCTTTCTTT. Protein: CASSFGTGGAFF.

The chain carries TRBV2 and TRBJ1-1, with D tentatively TRBD1 (6 bases). Germline V gene sequence: CDR1 SNHLY, CDR2 FYNNEI. V lost 8 bases and J 7 bases, leaving 11 bases between the germline ends. CDR3 length: 11 amino acids. CDR3 in DNA: TGTGCCAGCCTAGGACAGCTTGAAGCTTTCTTT. Translation: CASLGQLEAFF.

The CDR3 nucleotides read TGTGCCAGCAGCTTAGGGACAAACCGTTGGGAGACCCAGTACTTC. Translation: CASSLGTNRWETQYF. The chain joins TRBV7-3 to TRBJ2-5; TRBD1 is a possible D gene (6 bases). The CDR3 runs to 15 residues. V lost 2 bases and J 5 bases, leaving 15 bases between the germline ends. Looked up from germline, CDR1 is SGHTA and CDR2 is FQGTGA.

The chain links TRBV14 to TRBJ2-1; D is perhaps TRBD2 (5 bases). Trimming took off 2 bases at V and 9 bases at J, with 17 bases between the two ends. Germline loops: CDR1 SGHDN, CDR2 FVKESK. This CDR3 region has 15 residues. The chain's CDR3 is CASSQLLLGGGEQFF. CDR3 coding DNA: TGTGCCAGCAGCCAACTACTCCTGGGCGGAGGTGAGCAGTTCTTC. The variable domain in full, with the rest retrieved from reference TRBV14 and TRBJ2-1, is EAGVTQFPSHSVIEKGQTVTLRCDPISGHDNLYWYRRVMGKEIKFLLHFVKESKQDESGMPNNRFLAERTGGTYSTLKVQPAELEDSGVYFCASSQLLLGGGEQFFGPGTRLTVL.

The chain uses TRBV6-5 and TRBJ1-6; D may be TRBD1 (6 bases). Deletions cut 10 bases from V and 7 bases from J, with 17 bases between. CDR1 is MNHEY and CDR2 is SVGAGI in the germline V gene. CDR3 size: 14 residues. The CDR3 protein is CATILDSANSPLHF. CDR3 bases: TGTGCCACCATACTGGACAGCGCCAATTCACCCCTCCACTTT.

The V call is TRBV6-5, the J call TRBJ2-3, with D possibly matching TRBD2 (5 bases). CDR3 length equals 13 residues. The V gene lost 6 bases and the J gene lost 0 bases, with 7 bases spanning the gap. Germline CDR1 and CDR2: MNHEY and SVGAGI. CDR3 loop: CASRGLSTDTQYF. CDR3 nucleotides: TGTGCCAGCAGAGGACTGAGCACAGATACGCAGTATTTT.

This chain links TRBV9 with TRBJ2-2; 15 bases line up with TRBD2. After removal of 3 bases from V and 7 bases from J, the junction contained 10 bases not matched to a gene. The CDR3 spans 18 residues. Germline V lookup: CDR1 SGDLS, CDR2 YYNGEE. CDR3 DNA sequence: TGTGCCAGCAGCGGATGGACTAGCGGGAGGGCCAGGGTCGGGGAGCTGTTTTTT. Its translation: CASSGWTSGRARVGELFF.

The chain joins TRBV9 to TRBJ2-7; 13 nucleotides agree with TRBD2. The junction had 8 bases not matched to a gene; V was cut back by 0 bases and J by 2 bases. The V gene's germline CDR1 is SGDLS and CDR2 YYNGEE. The CDR3 extends over 18 amino acids. The CDR3 reads CASSVGGLAGAHPYEQYF. In DNA, the CDR3 is TGTGCCAGCAGCGTAGGAGGACTAGCGGGGGCCCATCCCTACGAGCAGTACTTC.

The gene calls are TRBV2 and TRBJ2-6, with 11 bases fitting TRBD1. The CDR3 spans 16 residues. V trimming: 11 bases; J trimming: 0 bases; junction bases outside the gene matches: 6. Per the germline V gene, CDR1 is SNHLY and CDR2 is FYNNEI. DNA for the CDR3: TGTGCCGGTACCGGGACAGGGGGCTCTGGGGCCAACGTCCTGACTTTC. It codes for CAGTGTGGSGANVLTF.

V and J are TRBV6-2 or TRBV6-3 and TRBJ1-1, with 10 bases matching TRBD1. Germline CDR1 and CDR2: MNHEY and SVGEGT. V shed 2 bases, J shed 3 bases, and the junction held 6 bases outside the gene matches. The CDR3 covers 16 residues. The CDR3 sequence is CASSYDRTGGHTEAFF. CDR3 sequence (DNA): TGTGCCAGCAGTTACGACCGGACAGGGGGTCACACTGAAGCTTTCTTT.

This chain uses TRBV30 with TRBJ2-3, with 10 bases aligning to TRBD2. The CDR3 covers 14 residues. After removal of 4 bases from V and 4 bases from J, the junction contained 5 bases not matched to a gene. Germline-derived CDR1 and CDR2 are GTSNPN and SVGIG (reference sequence). The CDR3 nucleotides are TGTGCCTGGAAAGTAGCGGGGGGACCAGATACGCAGTATTTT. Translating gives CAWKVAGGPDTQYF.